This passage covers 27 T cell receptor beta chains from one sample sequenced in a study of cytomegalovirus exposure and HLA in healthy donors. Primers: 60 Vbeta forward and 13 Jbeta reverse. Produced via immunoSEQ multiplex PCR; TCRdb's table is partial and in-frame only. The profile shows roughly 120,000 clones, 80% to 85% of them singletons. Sequenced sample: PBMCs. These receptors originate from a woman aged 30 to 39 in good health and CMV-seronegative.

J is TRBJ2-5 and V is TRBV6-5, with D uncertain. Trimming left V 0 bases short and J 5 bases short, with 16 bases between. CDR3 size: 16 residues. Germline CDR1 MNHEY, CDR2 SVGAGI. CDR3 sequence (DNA): TGTGCCAGCAGTTACTCCGCGGCTATTGATTTGGAGACCCAGTACTTC. It yields the protein CASSYSAAIDLETQYF.

The CDR3 loop is CSVATGLAGGEQFF. The CDR3 bases are TGCAGCGTTGCGACGGGACTAGCGGGAGGGGAGCAGTTCTTC. The chain recombines TRBV29-1 with TRBJ2-1; 16 bases match TRBD2. Germline-derived CDR1 and CDR2 are SQVTM and ANQGSEA. J gave up 10 bases and V 4 bases, and 4 bases lay outside the gene matches. The CDR3 has 14 residues.

This sequence joins TRBV6-5 and TRBJ1-5; a possible D gene is TRBD1 (6 bases). The V gene lost 5 bases and the J gene lost 5 bases, with 13 bases spanning the gap. The CDR3 totals 14 residues. CDR1 and CDR2 from the germline V gene are MNHEY and SVGAGI. The CDR3 nucleotides read TGTGCCAGCAGTGCAGGGGTGGCTTATCAGCCCCAGCATTTT. It specifies CASSAGVAYQPQHF.

V usage is TRBV5-1 and J usage is TRBJ2-4; 10 bases match TRBD2. The CDR3 runs to 14 residues. CDR1 and CDR2 (germline): SGHRS, YFSETQ. With 0 bases clipped from V and 9 bases from J, the junction kept 3 bases outside the gene matches. CDR3 residues: CASSLASGSVIQYF. The CDR3 region has the DNA TGCGCCAGCAGCTTGGCTAGCGGGAGTGTCATTCAGTACTTC.

The genes are TRBV6-1 and TRBJ2-1; 11 nucleotides align to TRBD2. Germline V gives CDR1 MNHNS, CDR2 SASEGT. V trimming: 3 bases; J trimming: 6 bases; junction bases outside the gene matches: 7. The CDR3 is 16 residues long. The CDR3 loop is CASSDIAGGPSNEQFF. The CDR3 bases are TGTGCCAGCAGTGATATAGCGGGAGGGCCCTCCAATGAGCAGTTCTTC.

This chain connects TRBV11-1 to TRBJ2-1; TRBD2 aligns across 10 bases. Germline V gene lookup returns CDR1 SGHAT and CDR2 FQDESV (reference sequence). The length of the CDR3 is 15 residues. Trimming took 4 bases from V and 6 from J; bases not matched to a gene: 6. This CDR3 is CASSSSGRALNEQFF. The CDR3, as DNA: TGTGCCAGCAGCTCCAGCGGGAGGGCCCTCAATGAGCAGTTCTTC.

A note on this clone: At one of its ends the junction is not consistent with the germline gene, which may arise from a read error. The chain uses TRBV7-2 and TRBJ1-4; D might be TRBD1 (5 bases). The CDR3 extends over 16 amino acids. Germline CDR1 reads SGHTA; CDR2 reads FQGNSA. The CDR3 DNA follows: TGTGCCGGCAGCTTAGTTAAGACAGCAACTAATGAAAAACTGTTTTTT. Translating gives CAGSLVKTATNEKLFF.

The chain carries TRBV28 and TRBJ2-2; 13 bases match TRBD2. Germline values: CDR1 MDHEN, CDR2 SYDVKM. The junction had 10 bases not matched to a gene; V was cut back by 5 bases and J by 4 bases. This CDR3 is built from 18 residues. This CDR3 is CASSALAGGIEVTGELFF. The DNA for the CDR3 is TGTGCCAGCAGTGCACTAGCGGGAGGGATAGAGGTCACCGGGGAGCTGTTTTTT.

The J gene is TRBJ1-2, the V gene TRBV5-6, with D possibly TRBD1 on 5 matching bases. V dropped 0 bases and J dropped 3 bases, with 9 bases sitting between them. Germline values: CDR1 SGHDT, CDR2 YYEEEE. This CDR3 region has 14 residues. The CDR3 DNA follows: TGTGCCAGCAGCTTGGGGGGCCGGGACTATGGCTACACCTTC. This encodes CASSLGGRDYGYTF.

This clone was seen only a few times. The chain has TRBV28 and TRBJ1-5; tentatively, D is TRBD1 (6 bases). The CDR3 is 15 amino acids. The germline CDR1 and CDR2 sequences are MDHEN and SYDVKM. The V end was cut by 6 bases, the J end by 4 bases, with 16 bases between. As DNA, the CDR3 is TGTGCCAGCAGCAGCAGCCAGGGGAAAAATCAGCCCCAGCATTTT. Amino acids: CASSSSQGKNQPQHF.

The chain carries TRBV19 and TRBJ2-2; TRBD1 might be the D (5 bases). There are 16 residues in the CDR3. Germline CDR1 LNHDA, CDR2 SQIVND (reference sequence). The V gene lost 6 bases and the J gene lost 6 bases, with 20 bases spanning the gap. CDR3 nucleotides: TGTGCCAGTAGCACAGGATGGGGTAGAACGTCCGGGGAGCTGTTTTTT. It encodes CASSTGWGRTSGELFF.

The chain has TRBV29-1 and TRBJ2-6; 9 bases align to TRBD1. There are 15 residues in the CDR3. J gave up 4 bases and V 6 bases, and 7 bases lay outside the gene matches. Per germline, CDR1 SQVTM and CDR2 ANQGSEA. The CDR3 bases are TGCAGCGTGGGGGGACAGGGCGTCGGGGCCAACGTCCTGACTTTC. It yields the protein CSVGGQGVGANVLTF.

Only a few counts were recorded for this clone. This sequence joins TRBV19 and TRBJ2-2, with 10 bases that match TRBD2. Germline CDR1 reads LNHDA; CDR2 reads SQIVND (reference sequence). The CDR3 spans 15 residues. The ends lost 5 bases at V and 6 bases at J; junction bases unmatched: 6. The CDR3: CASSVGTSVAGELFF. CDR3 nucleotides: TGTGCCAGTAGTGTCGGGACTAGCGTAGCCGGGGAGCTGTTTTTT.

This rearrangement joins TRBV6-1 to TRBJ2-1, with TRBD2 matching 9 bases. This CDR3 contains 15 residues. CDR1 is MNHNS and CDR2 is SASEGT in the germline V gene. With V trimmed by 3 bases and J by 6 bases, 6 bases remained unmatched. CDR3 coding DNA: TGTGCCAGCAGTGACGTAGCGGGAGTCCCCAATGAGCAGTTCTTC. Residues: CASSDVAGVPNEQFF.

This chain uses TRBV18 with TRBJ2-7; TRBD1 might be the D (5 bases). CDR3 length: 15 residues. Trimming took off 3 bases at V and 3 bases at J, with 15 bases between the two ends. CDR1 and CDR2 (germline): KGHSH, LQKENI. The CDR3 nucleotides read TGTGCCAGCTCACCTAGGGGATCCTCCTACTACGAGCAGTACTTC. Translating it yields CASSPRGSSYYEQYF. The whole variable domain, remainder taken from reference TRBV18 and TRBJ2-7, is NAGVMQNPRHLVRRRGQEARLRCSPMKGHSHVYWYRQLPEEGLKFMVYLQKENIIDESGMPKERFSAEFPKEGPSILRIQQVVRGDSAAYFCASSPRGSSYYEQYFGPGTRLTVT.

The V gene is TRBV2, the J gene TRBJ1-2; TRBD1 matches 8 bases. Germline trimming cut 6 bases from V and 4 bases from J; bases unmatched to any gene: 10. The CDR3 is 15 residues long. Germline CDR1 is SNHLY and CDR2 is FYNNEI. The CDR3 protein is CASRFTGGKSYGYTF. The CDR3 DNA is TGTGCCAGCAGATTCACAGGGGGGAAATCCTATGGCTACACCTTC.

The chain carries TRBV4-1 and TRBJ2-5; 7 nucleotides line up with TRBD1. The better agreement between TRBJ2-7 and the DNA end casts doubt on the J call. Germline loops: CDR1 MGHRA, CDR2 YSYEKL. There are 16 residues in the CDR3. The CDR3: CASSRQEENTGDEQYF. The CDR3, as DNA: TGCGCCAGCAGCCGTCAAGAGGAGAATACAGGGGACGAGCAGTACTTC.

The J gene is TRBJ2-1, the V gene TRBV7-3; 10 nucleotides line up with TRBD2. V shed 2 bases, J shed 10 bases, and the junction held 8 bases outside the gene matches. Germline V lookup: CDR1 SGHTA, CDR2 FQGTGA. The CDR3 totals 15 residues. Written as DNA, the CDR3 is TGTGCCAGCAGCTTAGGGCTAGCGGGAGATGGGGAGCAGTTCTTC. This sequence encodes CASSLGLAGDGEQFF.

V and J are TRBV28 and TRBJ2-7, with 11 nucleotides matching TRBD1. V was pared by 7 bases and J by 6 bases, with 5 bases of the junction left unmatched. The CDR3 is 13 residues long. CDR1 and CDR2 (germline): MDHEN, SYDVKM. CDR3 residues: CASTRTGGFEQYF. The CDR3 DNA sequence: TGTGCCAGCACCCGGACAGGGGGCTTCGAGCAGTACTTC.

This chain connects TRBV4-3 to TRBJ2-7; D gene unclear. CDR1 and CDR2 (germline): LGHNA, YSLEER. The CDR3 extends over 14 amino acids. The V end was cut by 0 bases, the J end by 3 bases, with 9 bases between. The CDR3, as DNA: TGCGCCAGCAGCCAAGACCGAGGTAGCTACGAGCAGTACTTC. Amino acid sequence: CASSQDRGSYEQYF.

V gene TRBV18 combines with J gene TRBJ1-1, with unresolved D. There are 16 residues in the CDR3. Germline V CDR1 and CDR2: KGHSH, LQKENI. V shed 3 bases and J shed 0 bases, with 14 bases lying between them. DNA of the CDR3: TGTGCCAGCTCACCCGGGGAGGGATGGTTGAACACTGAAGCTTTCTTT. It yields the protein CASSPGEGWLNTEAFF.

CDR3 DNA sequence: TGTGCCTGGAGGGCAGGGGGAACCCCTGAAGCTTTCTTT. This translates into CAWRAGGTPEAFF. This chain connects TRBV30 to TRBJ1-1, with TRBD1 matching 7 bases. CDR3 length: 13 amino acids. Looked up from germline, CDR1 is GTSNPN and CDR2 is SVGIG (reference sequence). Trimming cost V 3 bases and J 6 bases; bases outside gene matches: 7.

This clone showed up just a few times. V gene TRBV5-4 combines with J gene TRBJ2-5; 7 bases are shared with TRBD2. Per germline, CDR1 SGHNT and CDR2 YYREEE (reference sequence). This CDR3 region has 16 residues. V gave up 4 bases and J gave up 4 bases; unmatched junction bases: 13. CDR3 in DNA: TGTGCCAGCAGCGGCAGAAGTGCGGGAGTTCGAGAGACCCAGTACTTC. This codes for CASSGRSAGVRETQYF.

The rearrangement joins TRBV7-8 to TRBJ2-1; a possible D gene is TRBD2 (5 bases). Trimming left V 4 bases short and J 4 bases short, with 11 bases between. Germline loops: CDR1 SGHVS, CDR2 FQNEAQ. The CDR3 has 14 amino acids. In nucleotides, the CDR3 is TGTGCCAGCAGCTCAGAACTAGTTTACAATGAGCAGTTCTTC. Protein sequence: CASSSELVYNEQFF. The whole variable domain, filled in from reference TRBV7-8 and TRBJ2-1, reads GAGVSQSPRYKVAKRGQDVALRCDPISGHVSLFWYQQALGQGPEFLTYFQNEAQLDKSGLPSDRFFAERPEGSVSTLKIQRTQQEDSAVYLCASSSELVYNEQFFGPGTRLTVL.

Only a few counts were recorded for this clone. The chain is built from TRBV7-9 and TRBJ2-5; TRBD2 aligns across 14 bases. With the DNA end fitting TRBJ2-7 better, the J assignment may be wrong. Germline V gene sequence: CDR1 SEHNR, CDR2 FQNEAQ (reference sequence). This CDR3 region has 19 residues. The CDR3 loop reads CASSGTGTSGSREAYEQYF. DNA of the CDR3: TGTGCCAGCAGCGGAACCGGGACTAGCGGGAGTCGGGAGGCCTACGAGCAGTACTTC.

This clone appeared a single time. This chain's CDR3 is CASTPGRNAFF. CDR3 DNA sequence: TGTGCCAGCACCCCCGGGAGGAATGCTTTCTTT. V is TRBV2 and J is TRBJ1-1; D unclear. The V gene's germline CDR1 is SNHLY and CDR2 FYNNEI. The CDR3 is 11 residues long. Deletions cut 7 bases from V and 11 bases from J, with 14 bases between.

Only one count was recorded for this clone. The rearrangement uses TRBV5-5 and TRBJ2-7; TRBD1 aligns across 9 bases. CDR3 length: 17 amino acids. The ends lost 3 bases at V and 3 bases at J; junction bases unmatched: 13. CDR1 is SGHKS and CDR2 is YYEKEE in the germline V gene (reference sequence). The CDR3 DNA reads as TGTGCCAGCAGCTACAAAGGGGGAGGGACAGGGAGCTACGAGCAGTACTTC. Protein product: CASSYKGGGTGSYEQYF. Full variable domain (rest looked up from reference TRBV5-5 and TRBJ2-7): DAGVTQSPTHLIKTRGQQVTLRCSPISGHKSVSWYQQVLGQGPQFIFQYYEKEERGRGNFPDRFSARQFPNYSSELNVNALLLGDSALYLCASSYKGGGTGSYEQYFGPGTRLTVT.